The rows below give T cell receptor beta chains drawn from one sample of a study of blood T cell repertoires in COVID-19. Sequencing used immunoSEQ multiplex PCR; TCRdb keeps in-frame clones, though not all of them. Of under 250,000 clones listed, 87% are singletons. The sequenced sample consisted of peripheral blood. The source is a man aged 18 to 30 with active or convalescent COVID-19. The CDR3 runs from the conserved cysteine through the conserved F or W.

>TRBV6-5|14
CASSYEGVNQPQHF
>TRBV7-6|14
CASSPSGSGTEAFF
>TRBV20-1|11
CSARGAQGYTF
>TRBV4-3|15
CASSQDRTIGDTQYF
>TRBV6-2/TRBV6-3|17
CASSYPWGTSSYNEQFF
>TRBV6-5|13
CASSQDRYYGYTF
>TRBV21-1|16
CASSKAPAGGPNEQFF
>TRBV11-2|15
CASSLAGGDTGELFF
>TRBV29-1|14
CSVPSGVGANVLTF
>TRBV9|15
CASSVKEGGGAEAFF
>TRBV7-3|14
CASSPGTGYNEQFF
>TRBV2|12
CASSDESGEQFF
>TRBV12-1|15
CASLLAGSLNYGYTF
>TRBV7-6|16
CASSSTSGLNTGELFF
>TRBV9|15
CASSALAENTDTQYF
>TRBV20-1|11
CSAPDLTKLFF
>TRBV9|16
CASSVAWGSREEKLFF
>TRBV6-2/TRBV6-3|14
CASSYDRLGETQYF
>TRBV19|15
CASSDRDRASYEQYF
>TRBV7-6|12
CASSTTNQPQHF
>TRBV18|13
CASSPLQNSEAFF
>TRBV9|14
CASSVGDNNQPQHF
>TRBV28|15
CASTKVGGTGQPQHF
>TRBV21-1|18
CASSKAQGAGSGANVLTF
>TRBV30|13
CAWSVSLTRGYTF
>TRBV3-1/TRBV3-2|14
CASSNRDRAYGYTF
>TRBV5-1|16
CASSLEGQGRTGELFF
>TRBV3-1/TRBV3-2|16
CASSQGLASGTGELFF
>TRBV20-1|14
CSASSGTGREKLFF
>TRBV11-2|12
CASSFVGTEAFF
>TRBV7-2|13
CASSFREGSEAFF
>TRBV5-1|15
CASSFEGEGTGELFF
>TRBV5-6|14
CASSLLADNSPLHF
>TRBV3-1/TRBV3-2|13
CASSQTGVGELFF
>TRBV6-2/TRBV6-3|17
CASSYRNKGSGKDEQYF
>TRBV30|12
CAWSLKGTEAFF
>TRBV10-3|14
CAINPHGGADEQYF
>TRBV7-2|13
CASSLGRTDTQYF
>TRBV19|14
CASSMGQALSEQYF
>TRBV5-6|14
CASSLGQAYNEQFF
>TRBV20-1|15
CSASKLGRRGTEAFF
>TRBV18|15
CASSPTRTYSYEQYF
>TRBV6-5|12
CASSALTTKQYF
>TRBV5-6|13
CASSRTGDQPQHF
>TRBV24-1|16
CATSDRTGGDSGELFF
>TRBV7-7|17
CASSFCGRNPSTDTQYF
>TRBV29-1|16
CSVIERISGRHNEQFF
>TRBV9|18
CASSVGSESGPITDTQYF
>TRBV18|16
CASSPLGLAVQETQYF
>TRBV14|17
CASSRPVNWPPYNEQFF
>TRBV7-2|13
CASSLSVGPGYTF
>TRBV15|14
CATTPDRMSYGYTF
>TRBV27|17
CASSTLITGSGDNEQFF
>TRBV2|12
CASSGQGYGYTF
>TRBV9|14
CASSSRSYNSPLHF
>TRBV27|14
CASSAGLGYNEQFF
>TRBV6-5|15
CASSYVPDRIYEQYF
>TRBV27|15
CASSLSSGQGYEQYF